This TCR beta chain was retrieved from a study of blood T cell repertoires in COVID-19. The data were produced by immunoSEQ multiplex PCR, yet TCRdb's version contains in-frame clones alone and is incomplete. The repertoire holds under 300,000 clones, with 88% as singletons. The CDR3 has 15 residues. Germline CDR1 is PRHDT and CDR2 is FYEKMQ (reference sequence). Between the trimmed V and J ends, which lost 5 bases and 0 bases, there was a span of 10 bases. Source material: peripheral blood. The clonotype comes from a woman under 40 with acute or convalescent COVID-19. This chain links TRBV13 with TRBJ1-4; D possibly corresponds to TRBD1 (6 bases). The CDR3 bases are TGTGCCAGCAGCCCCCGACAGGCAACTAATGAAAAACTGTTTTTT. As protein: CASSPRQATNEKLFF. Together with reference TRBV13 and TRBJ1-4, the CDR3 gives the full variable domain: AAGVIQSPRHLIKEKRETATLKCYPIPRHDTVYWYQQGPGQDPQFLISFYEKMQSDKGSIPDRFSAQQFSDYHSELNMSSLELGDSALYFCASSPRQATNEKLFFGSGTQLSVL.